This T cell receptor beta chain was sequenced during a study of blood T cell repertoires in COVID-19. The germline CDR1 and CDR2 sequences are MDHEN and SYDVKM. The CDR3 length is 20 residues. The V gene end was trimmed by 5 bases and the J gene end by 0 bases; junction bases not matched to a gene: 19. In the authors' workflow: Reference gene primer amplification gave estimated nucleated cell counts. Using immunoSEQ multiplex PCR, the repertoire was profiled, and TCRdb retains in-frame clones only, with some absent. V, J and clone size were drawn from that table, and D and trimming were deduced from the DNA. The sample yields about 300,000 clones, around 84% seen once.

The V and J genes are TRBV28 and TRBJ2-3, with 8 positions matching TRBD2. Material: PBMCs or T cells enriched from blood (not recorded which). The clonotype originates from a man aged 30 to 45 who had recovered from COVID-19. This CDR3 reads CASSILGLADSTPSTDTQYF. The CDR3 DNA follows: TGTGCCAGCAGTATCCTTGGACTAGCCGACTCAACGCCTAGCACAGATACGCAGTATTTT.